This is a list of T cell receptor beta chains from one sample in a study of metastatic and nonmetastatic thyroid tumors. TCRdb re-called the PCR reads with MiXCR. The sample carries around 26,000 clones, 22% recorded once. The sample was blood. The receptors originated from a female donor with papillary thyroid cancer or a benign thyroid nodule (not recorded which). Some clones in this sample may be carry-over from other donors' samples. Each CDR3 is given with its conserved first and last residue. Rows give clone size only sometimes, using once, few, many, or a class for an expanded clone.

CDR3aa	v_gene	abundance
CASRSRDRGLNTGELFF	TRBV28	many
CSAHFGPGDSTESFF	TRBV20-1	.
CASSSLQGQETQYF	TRBV6-1	medium-sized
CASSLDYPSEAFF	TRBV11-2	many
CASKSGGITDTQYF	TRBV6-1	many
CASSIGTGGITGELFF	TRBV18	many
CDSLGTGEDEQYF	TRBV2	few
CASSLDVRGHSPLHF	TRBV5-1	medium-sized
CASMTEFYEQYF	TRBV28	few
CASSATGTGGAVQYF	TRBV9	.
CDSSFEWDPNDAFF	TRBV5-1	.
CASSFRRGRTDTQYF	TRBV5-1	.
CSARESGGVSYEQYF	TRBV20-1	.
CASSQDRKDRALLSYEQYF	TRBV4-1	.
CASRDRVYEQYF	TRBV6-1	medium-sized
CASSPVALSGAGELFF	TRBV6-2/TRBV6-3	.
CASSHGQGDYNEQFF	TRBV28	.
CASSEAFAGNNEQFF	TRBV2	few
CATLGQPSFYNEQFF	TRBV15	many
CASSVDRGSGNTIYF	TRBV9	.
CATSNSWTASYNEQFF	TRBV24-1	few
CASSLGGKRPSFF	TRBV12-3/TRBV12-4	many
CASSSGVAGVGEQFF	TRBV5-1	.
CASSPRRTGIISGELFF	TRBV18	.
CASRSYMNSNQPPHF	TRBV2	.
CASSPTGWEQYF	TRBV5-1	.
CASSITGDRGYGYTF	TRBV19	medium-sized
CASSPDTPYEQYF	TRBV11-2	.
CASGQDLASVLAGEETQYF	TRBV3-1	.
CDITARTDTEAFF	TRBV10-3	.
CASGDRVNTEAFF	TRBV6-1	medium-sized
CSARDRRTSGTYYEQYF	TRBV20-1	medium-sized
CASSSSQGDTQYF	TRBV6-1	few